These T cell receptor beta chains were read from a single sample in a study of shared clonotypes between healthy human individuals. The data were produced by immunoSEQ multiplex PCR, yet TCRdb's version contains in-frame clones alone and is incomplete. The table has about 700,000 clones, just over 90% seen once; the top ten hold about 24%. The sample taken for sequencing was naive CD8+ T cells sorted from blood. These receptor sequences come from a man aged 30-40 years in good health. Both conserved end residues are part of each CDR3. Fields, in order: J gene, clone size, V gene, D gene, CDR3 DNA, CDR3 protein. D genes are given only for firm matches. Expanded clones get a size class; other rows say once, few or many, or leave the size out.

J: TRBJ2-3; size: -; V: TRBV27; D: TRBD2; DNA: TGTGCCAGCAGTTCACCCAGCGGGAGCTCAGCAGATACGCAGTATTTT; CDR3: CASSSPSGSSADTQYF
J: TRBJ2-7; size: -; V: TRBV7-3; D: TRBD2; DNA: TGTGCCAGCAGCTTAATACTAGCGGTTCCCTACGAGCAGTACTTC; CDR3: CASSLILAVPYEQYF
J: TRBJ2-7; size: -; V: TRBV6-1; D: TRBD2; DNA: TGTGCCAGCAGTGAAGATGCTAGCGGGAGAACGTCCTTCGCGTCCGAGCAGTACTTC; CDR3: CASSEDASGRTSFASEQYF
J: TRBJ1-1; size: -; V: TRBV27; D: -; DNA: TGTGCCAGCCAGACATTCACTGAAGCTTTCTTT; CDR3: CASQTFTEAFF
J: TRBJ1-5; size: -; V: TRBV30; D: -; DNA: TGTGCCTGGAGTCTTATAGTCGGTAATCAGCCCCAGCATTTT; CDR3: CAWSLIVGNQPQHF
J: TRBJ2-7; size: -; V: TRBV7-9; D: -; DNA: TGTGCCAGCAGCTTAGTAAGAGGGGAGAGCTCCTACGAGCAGTACTTC; CDR3: CASSLVRGESSYEQYF
J: TRBJ2-7; size: -; V: TRBV28; D: -; DNA: TGTGCCAGCGGGAACGATGGCACTACCTACGAGCAGTACTTC; CDR3: CASGNDGTTYEQYF
J: TRBJ2-7; size: -; V: TRBV7-9; D: -; DNA: TGTGCCAGCAGCCCGCGGGACAAATCCTACGAGCAGTACTTC; CDR3: CASSPRDKSYEQYF
J: TRBJ2-2; size: -; V: TRBV5-4; D: -; DNA: TGTGCCAGCAGCTTGAGTTTGGGTCAGGCCCCTTCAACCGGGGAGCTGTTTTTT; CDR3: CASSLSLGQAPSTGELFF
J: TRBJ2-1; size: -; V: TRBV7-2; D: TRBD2; DNA: TGTGCCAGCAGCTTAGCAGGCCGCGGGGTAGCGGGGCTCAATGAGCAGTTCTTC; CDR3: CASSLAGRGVAGLNEQFF
J: TRBJ2-1; size: -; V: TRBV19; D: -; DNA: TGTGCCAGTAGTATAGAACCTGAAGGCTACAATGAGCAGTTCTTC; CDR3: CASSIEPEGYNEQFF
J: TRBJ2-7; size: -; V: TRBV5-5; D: -; DNA: TGTGCCAGCAGCTTGGGGGACTGGTCCTACGAGCAGTACTTC; CDR3: CASSLGDWSYEQYF
J: TRBJ2-7; size: -; V: TRBV28; D: TRBD2; DNA: TGTGCCAGCTGCGGGGGGCGGGAAGCCTACGAGCAGTACTTC; CDR3: CASCGGREAYEQYF
J: TRBJ2-1; size: -; V: TRBV5-6; D: -; DNA: TGTGCCAGCAGCGGCGGGACAAAGTACAATGAGCAGTTCTTC; CDR3: CASSGGTKYNEQFF
J: TRBJ2-3; size: -; V: TRBV5-5; D: -; DNA: TGTGCCAGCAGCGCATACCTCAGGGATACGCAGTATTTT; CDR3: CASSAYLRDTQYF
J: TRBJ2-5; size: many; V: TRBV7-6; D: -; DNA: TGTGCCAGCAGTTATATTAGGGGTGGTCAAGGGCCATCAGAGACCCAGTACTTC; CDR3: CASSYIRGGQGPSETQYF
J: TRBJ2-7; size: -; V: TRBV28; D: -; DNA: TGTGCCAGCAGTTTAGATCCCCCCGAGCAGTACTTC; CDR3: CASSLDPPEQYF
J: TRBJ2-7; size: -; V: TRBV27; D: -; DNA: TGTGCCAGCAGTTCTGACAGGTTCTCCTACGAGCAGTACTTC; CDR3: CASSSDRFSYEQYF
J: TRBJ2-1; size: -; V: TRBV2; D: TRBD1; DNA: TGTGCCAGCAGGGACCGGACAGGGGGCAATGAGCAGTTCTTC; CDR3: CASRDRTGGNEQFF
J: TRBJ2-1; size: -; V: TRBV5-1; D: -; DNA: TGCGCCAGCAGCTTGGCGGAGGGTCTTGGGGGGTCCTACAATGAGCAGTTCTTC; CDR3: CASSLAEGLGGSYNEQFF
J: TRBJ2-7; size: -; V: TRBV25-1; D: TRBD2; DNA: TGTGCCAGCAGTGATGGACTAGCGGGTCCCAGCGAGCAGTACTTC; CDR3: CASSDGLAGPSEQYF
J: TRBJ2-2; size: -; V: TRBV11-2; D: -; DNA: TGTGCCAGCAGCTTAGAACTAACGGGAGCCGGGGAGCTGTTTTTT; CDR3: CASSLELTGAGELFF
J: TRBJ1-5; size: few; V: TRBV6-5; D: TRBD1; DNA: TGTGCCAGCAGTCCAGACAGGGCTGTTCAGCCCCAGCATTTT; CDR3: CASSPDRAVQPQHF
J: TRBJ1-3; size: -; V: TRBV27; D: -; DNA: TGTGCCAGCAGTCAGCTCTCTGGAAACACCATATATTTT; CDR3: CASSQLSGNTIYF
J: TRBJ2-3; size: -; V: TRBV7-2; D: TRBD2; DNA: TGTGCCAGCACCGTTCCTAGCGGTAGGACAGATACGCAGTATTTT; CDR3: CASTVPSGRTDTQYF
J: TRBJ2-3; size: -; V: TRBV4-1; D: TRBD2; DNA: TGCGCCAGCAGCCAAGGGGCTAGCGGGAGTTTGACAGATACGCAGTATTTT; CDR3: CASSQGASGSLTDTQYF
J: TRBJ2-7; size: -; V: TRBV7-8; D: TRBD2; DNA: TGTGCCAGCAGCTTAAGGGGACTAGCAGGCGAGCAGTACTTC; CDR3: CASSLRGLAGEQYF
J: TRBJ2-3; size: -; V: TRBV5-1; D: -; DNA: TGCGCCAGCAGCGGGCAGACAGATACGCAGTATTTT; CDR3: CASSGQTDTQYF
J: TRBJ2-7; size: once; V: TRBV28; D: TRBD1; DNA: TGTGCCAGCAGTTTGGCCGACAGGGGGCGTAACGAGCAGTACTTC; CDR3: CASSLADRGRNEQYF
J: TRBJ2-4; size: -; V: TRBV7-9; D: TRBD1; DNA: TGTGCCAGCAGCTTAAGCGGTACAGGGGGTCTAGCCAAAAACATTCAGTACTTC; CDR3: CASSLSGTGGLAKNIQYF
J: TRBJ2-5; size: -; V: TRBV7-9; D: -; DNA: TGTGCCAGCAGCTTTGTACAGACAATAGGACAAGAGACCCAGTACTTC; CDR3: CASSFVQTIGQETQYF
J: TRBJ2-1; size: -; V: TRBV7-2; D: TRBD1; DNA: TGTGCCAGCAGCTTAGTCCTTACCGGGACAGGACGCAAGGATGAGCAGTTCTTC; CDR3: CASSLVLTGTGRKDEQFF
J: TRBJ1-2; size: few; V: TRBV7-9; D: -; DNA: TGTGCCAGCAGCTTCAGAGGGACCTATGGCTACACCTTC; CDR3: CASSFRGTYGYTF